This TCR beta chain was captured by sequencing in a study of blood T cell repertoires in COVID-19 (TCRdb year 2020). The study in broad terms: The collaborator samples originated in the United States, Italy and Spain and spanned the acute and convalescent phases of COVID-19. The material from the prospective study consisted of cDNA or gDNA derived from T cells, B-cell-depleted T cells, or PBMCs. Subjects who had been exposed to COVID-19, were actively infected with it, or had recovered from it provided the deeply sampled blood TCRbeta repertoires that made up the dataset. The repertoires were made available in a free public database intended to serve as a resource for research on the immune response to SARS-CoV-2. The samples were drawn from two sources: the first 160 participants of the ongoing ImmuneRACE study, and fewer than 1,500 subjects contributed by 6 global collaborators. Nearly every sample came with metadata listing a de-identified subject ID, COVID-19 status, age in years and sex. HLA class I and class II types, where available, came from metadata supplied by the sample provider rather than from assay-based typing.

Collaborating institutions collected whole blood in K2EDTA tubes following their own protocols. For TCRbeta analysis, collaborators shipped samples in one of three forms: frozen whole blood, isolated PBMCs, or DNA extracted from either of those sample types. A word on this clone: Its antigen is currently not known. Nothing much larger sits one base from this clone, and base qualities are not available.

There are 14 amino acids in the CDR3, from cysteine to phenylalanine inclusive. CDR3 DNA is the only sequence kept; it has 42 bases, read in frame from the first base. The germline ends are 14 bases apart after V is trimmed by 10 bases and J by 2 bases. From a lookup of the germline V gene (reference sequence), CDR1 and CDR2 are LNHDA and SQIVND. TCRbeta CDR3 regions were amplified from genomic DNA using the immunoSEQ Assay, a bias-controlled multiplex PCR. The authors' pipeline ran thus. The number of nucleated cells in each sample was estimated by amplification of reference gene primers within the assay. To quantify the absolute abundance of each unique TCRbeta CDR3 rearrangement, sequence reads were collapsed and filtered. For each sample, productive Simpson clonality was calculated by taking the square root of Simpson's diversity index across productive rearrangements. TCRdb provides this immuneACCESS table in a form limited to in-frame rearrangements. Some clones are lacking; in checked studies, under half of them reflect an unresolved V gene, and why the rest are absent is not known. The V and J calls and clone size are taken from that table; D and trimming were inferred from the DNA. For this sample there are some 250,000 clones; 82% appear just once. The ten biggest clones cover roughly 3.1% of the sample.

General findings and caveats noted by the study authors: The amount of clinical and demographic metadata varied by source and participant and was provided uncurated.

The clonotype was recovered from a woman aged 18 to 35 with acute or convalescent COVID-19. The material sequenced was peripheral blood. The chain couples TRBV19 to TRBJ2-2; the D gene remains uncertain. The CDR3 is CATGLVVNTGELFF. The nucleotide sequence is TGTGCCACCGGCCTAGTGGTTAACACCGGGGAGCTGTTTTTT.